This TCR beta chain appears in the sequencing data of a study of blood T cells in healthy people across ages. The sample holds a few counts of this clonotype. A second about 7 to 12 cycle PCR used barcoded and J-beta primers. TCRdb reanalysed the 5' RACE reads using MiXCR and keeps one entry per CDR3 protein. Among about 1.5 million distinct CDR3 sequences listed, approximately 43% were seen once. V lost 1 base, J lost 6 bases, and 10 bases stayed unmatched. Looked up from germline, CDR1 is LGHNA and CDR2 is YNFKEQ. This CDR3 has 18 amino acids. This sequence was found in a woman aged 18-35 years in good health. The chain carries TRBV4-2 and TRBJ2-1; 12 positions match TRBD2. Source material: blood. The CDR3 nucleotides are TGTGCCAGCAGCCAAGTGGCGACTAGCGGGGGAATTAGCAATGAGCAGTTCTTC. Residues: CASSQVATSGGISNEQFF.